These 8 T cell receptor beta chains were sequenced from one sample in a study of T cell clonality in common variable immunodeficiency. General observations from the study: In common variable immunodeficiency, TCR beta chains reportedly carried fewer deletions and N-nucleotide insertions.

Their antigen targets remain unknown. Here immunoSEQ multiplex PCR was the method, and the copy in TCRdb shows in-frame clones only, minus some. The data show about 28,000 clones, with none appearing a single time. The specimen sequenced was peripheral blood mononuclear cells. Receptors were obtained from a human donor with common variable immunodeficiency.

This clone was seen a handful of times. The read halts 3 residues ahead of the CDR3 end, with the missing end drawn from the germline J gene. The chain combines TRBV29-1 with TRBJ2-5, with 15 bases matching TRBD2. Trimming cost V 5 bases and J 4 bases; bases outside gene matches: 8. CDR1 and CDR2 (germline): SQVTM, ANQGSEA. CDR3 length: 16 residues. The part of the CDR3 DNA that was read is TGCAGCGTTATCCCGGGACTAGCGGGGGGATCAGAGACC. Translation gives CSVIPGLAGGSET. The full CDR3 protein is CSVIPGLAGGSETQYF.

This clone has at least ten counts. The CDR3 is cut off 3 residues early in the read; its end comes from the germline J gene. V usage is TRBV5-1 and J usage is TRBJ1-4; a weak D match, TRBD1 (5 bases). Germline CDR1 reads SGHRS; CDR2 reads YFSETQ. With 2 bases removed from V and 5 bases from J, the gap between germline ends came to 10 bases. CDR3 length: 14 residues. The sequenced part of the CDR3 DNA is TGCGCCAGCAGCTTCGGGGGATTCAATGAAAAA. This codes for CASSFGGFNEK. The complete CDR3 reads CASSFGGFNEKLFF. The whole variable domain, remainder taken from reference TRBV5-1 and TRBJ1-4, is KAGVTQTPRYLIKTRGQQVTLSCSPISGHRSVSWYQQTPGQGLQFLFEYFSETQRNKGNFPGRFSGRQFSNSRSEMNVSTLELGDSALYLCASSFGGFNEKLFFGSGTQLSVL.

Concerning this clone itself: The read terminates 3 residues before the CDR3 end, so the remaining end is supplied by the germline J gene. The rearrangement uses TRBV19 and TRBJ1-1, with 8 nucleotides matching TRBD1. The length of the CDR3 is 17 residues. CDR1 and CDR2 (germline): LNHDA, SQIVND (reference sequence). J gave up 2 bases and V 8 bases, and 16 bases lay outside the gene matches. The CDR3 here is CASQKWNRGERNTEAFF. The DNA read from the CDR3 is TGTGCCAGTCAAAAATGGAACAGGGGGGAGAGAAACACTGAA.

In this sample, this clone turned up many times. The CDR3 end falls 3 residues outside the read, so it is completed with the germline J gene. V gene TRBV15 combines with J gene TRBJ1-1; weak D call: TRBD1 (6 bases). CDR1 and CDR2 from the germline V gene are LNHNV and YYDKDF (reference sequence). The ends were cut back, 3 bases at V and 4 bases at J, with 9 bases in the middle. The CDR3 has 13 amino acids. CDR3 bases read: TGTGCCACCAGCAGGACAGGTTCCACTGAA. It encodes CATSRTGSTE. The full CDR3 protein is CATSRTGSTEAFF.

The CDR3 reads CASSVEGGGDNEQFF. CDR3 DNA (partial): TGTGCCAGCAGTGTTGAGGGGGGGGGAGACAATGAG. The gene calls are TRBV2 and TRBJ2-1; tentatively, D is TRBD2 (7 bases). The CDR3 end falls 3 residues outside the read, so it is completed with the germline J gene. V dropped 4 bases and J dropped 5 bases, with 15 bases sitting between them. The V gene's germline CDR1 is SNHLY and CDR2 FYNNEI. The CDR3 is 15 residues long. Supplemented by reference TRBV2 and TRBJ2-1, the full variable domain reads EPEVTQTPSHQVTQMGQEVILRCVPISNHLYFYWYRQILGQKVEFLVSFYNNEISEKSEIFDDQFSVERPDGSNFTLKIRSTKLEDSAMYFCASSVEGGGDNEQFFGPGTRLTVL.

This clone occurred a few times. The read stops 3 residues short of the end of the CDR3; the missing end is completed from the germline J gene. The chain is built from TRBV7-9 and TRBJ1-1, with a tentative D call TRBD1 (5 bases). The germline V gene has CDR1 SEHNR and CDR2 FQNEAQ (reference sequence). Trimming took off 11 bases at V and 1 base at J, with 14 bases between the two ends. The CDR3 runs 13 residues. The CDR3 DNA, read in part, is TGTGCCTCCATGGGGCAGCCGAACACTGAA. This encodes CASMGQPNTE. The full CDR3 protein reads CASMGQPNTEAFF.

This clone was observed a handful of times. The read stops 3 residues short of the end of the CDR3; the missing end is completed from the germline J gene. The chain combines TRBV19 with TRBJ1-2; maybe TRBD1 (5 bases). Trimming stripped 2 bases from V and 3 bases from J, with 10 bases between. This CDR3 region has 14 residues. Germline V CDR1 and CDR2: LNHDA, SQIVND (reference sequence). The CDR3: CASSIRGDYYGYTF. CDR3 bases read: TGTGCCAGTAGTATACGAGGGGACTACTATGGC.

A word on this clone: The CDR3 end is not reached by the read, which stops 3 residues before it; the germline J gene fills it in. The chain is built from TRBV18 and TRBJ1-2; D unclear. Germline loops: CDR1 KGHSH, CDR2 LQKENI. Trimming stripped 1 base from V and 4 bases from J, with 7 bases between. The CDR3 consists of 13 residues. The CDR3 bases that were read are TGTGCCAGCTCACCACTCGACACCTATGGC. It encodes CASSPLDTYG. In full, the CDR3 reads CASSPLDTYGYTF.